This T cell receptor (beta chain) originates from a study of Graves' ophthalmopathy and Graves' hyperthyroidism. Looking at the study overall: Researchers obtained peripheral blood at initial diagnosis, before any treatment had begun.

The authors amplified TCR beta CDR3 regions from RNA transcripts. Scientists carried out first-round RT-PCR using HTBI primers and then a second-round multiplex PCR. TCRdb used MiXCR to reprocess the multiplex PCR reads, holding one entry per CDR3 protein. This table holds under 800,000 distinct CDR3 sequences, roughly 20% found once. The CDR3 contains 14 residues. V shed 4 bases, J shed 6 bases, and the junction held 7 bases outside the gene matches. Germline values: CDR1 MNHEY, CDR2 SMNVEV (reference sequence). The evidence that diagnosis relied on was clinical symptoms, serum thyroxine, TRAb, thyroid ultrasound and orbital computed tomography.

The rearrangement links TRBV27 to TRBJ2-7, with 9 bases that match TRBD2. Sequencing was performed on peripheral blood. The sequence was collected from a woman aged 18 to 35 with stable Graves' hyperthyroidism. Some clones in this sample may be carry-over from other donors' samples. The CDR3 here is CASSYAGGLGEQYF. CDR3 in DNA: TGTGCCAGCAGTTATGCGGGGGGGCTTGGCGAGCAGTACTTC.